Following are 10 T cell receptor beta chains from one sample sequenced in a study of chemoradiotherapy in HPV16-positive cancers. Profiling relied on immunoSEQ multiplex PCR, and the TCRdb table lists in-frame clones only, not all of them. Among 53,000 or so clones listed, roughly 90% were seen once. Material: blood, obtained from a patient who underwent chemoradiotherapy. Receptor source: a human donor with HPV-associated anogenital cancer.

The chain joins TRBV18 to TRBJ2-1; 8 nucleotides line up with TRBD2. Germline V gene data show CDR1 as KGHSH and CDR2 as LQKENI. The V and J ends lost 3 bases and 5 bases, in that order; junction bases with no gene match: 6. The CDR3 spans 15 residues. The CDR3 here is CASSPQGTSNNEQFF. As DNA, the CDR3 is TGTGCCAGCTCACCCCAGGGGACTAGTAACAATGAGCAGTTCTTC.

The chain carries TRBV25-1 and TRBJ2-7, with a weak D call TRBD2 (6 bases). Germline V gives CDR1 MGHDK, CDR2 SYGVNS. This CDR3 is built from 13 residues. Trimming left V 4 bases short and J 7 bases short, with 14 bases between. CDR3 DNA sequence: TGTGCCAGCAGTGCTCGGGACCGGGGGGAGCAGTACTTC. Protein sequence: CASSARDRGEQYF.

The chain carries TRBV9 and TRBJ2-1; TRBD2 matches at 8 bases. This CDR3 contains 14 residues. CDR1 and CDR2 (germline): SGDLS, YYNGEE. Germline trimming cut 0 bases from V and 10 bases from J; bases unmatched to any gene: 6. Written as DNA, the CDR3 is TGTGCCAGCAGCGTAGCGGGGGGGCCGCGGGAGCAGTTCTTC. Its protein is CASSVAGGPREQFF.

The chain has TRBV5-4 and TRBJ1-3, with D tentatively TRBD1 (6 bases). Germline lookup yields CDR1 SGHNT and CDR2 YYREEE (reference sequence). CDR3 length equals 16 residues. V shed 5 bases and J shed 0 bases, with 15 bases lying between them. The CDR3 spells CASSSDRYLSGNTIYF. The CDR3 nucleotides read TGTGCCAGCAGTTCAGACAGGTACCTCTCTGGAAACACCATATATTTT.

In nucleotides, the CDR3 is TGCAGCGTCGGCGGGACAGGGGGAACTGAAGCTTTCTTT. Amino acids: CSVGGTGGTEAFF. J is TRBJ1-1 and V is TRBV29-1; 11 bases agree with TRBD1. CDR3 size: 13 residues. CDR1 SQVTM and CDR2 ANQGSEA come from the germline V gene. V gave up 6 bases and J gave up 5 bases; unmatched junction bases: 5.

This chain connects TRBV29-1 to TRBJ2-7; TRBD2 matches at 8 bases. Looked up from germline, CDR1 is SQVTM and CDR2 is ANQGSEA. There are 16 residues in the CDR3. J lost 9 bases, V lost 3 bases, and 19 bases had no gene match. In nucleotides, the CDR3 is TGCAGCGTTGACCCGGGTTCCGGGGGGGGTGGCTCGGGGCAGTACTTC. Residues: CSVDPGSGGGGSGQYF.

The table lists this clone with a count of one. The V gene is TRBV2, the J gene TRBJ2-5, with 8 bases matching TRBD2. The CDR3 consists of 16 residues. Germline V gene sequence: CDR1 SNHLY, CDR2 FYNNEI. The J segment lost 0 bases and the V segment lost 4 bases, leaving 7 bases of the junction unmatched. The CDR3 coding sequence is TGTGCCAGCAGTGCCAGCGGGGGCACGTACCAAGAGACCCAGTACTTC. Encoded protein: CASSASGGTYQETQYF. Full variable domain (remainder filled in from reference TRBV2 and TRBJ2-5): EPEVTQTPSHQVTQMGQEVILRCVPISNHLYFYWYRQILGQKVEFLVSFYNNEISEKSEIFDDQFSVERPDGSNFTLKIRSTKLEDSAMYFCASSASGGTYQETQYFGPGTRLLVL.

The chain couples TRBV5-1 to TRBJ2-7; 8 nucleotides line up with TRBD2. The CDR3 length is 16 residues. Germline V gene sequence: CDR1 SGHRS, CDR2 YFSETQ. Germline trimming cut 0 bases from V and 1 base from J; bases unmatched to any gene: 6. DNA for the CDR3: TGCGCCAGCAGCTTGGCCGTACTAGCGGAGTCCTACGAGCAGTACTTC. Translated: CASSLAVLAESYEQYF.

The V call is TRBV7-8, the J call TRBJ2-5; no definite D call. This CDR3 is built from 11 residues. The V gene lost 5 bases and the J gene lost 4 bases, with 5 bases spanning the gap. Germline V CDR1 and CDR2: SGHVS, FQNEAQ. Here the CDR3 DNA reads TGTGCCAGCAGCCCCTCAGAGACCCAGTACTTC. Translating gives CASSPSETQYF.

DNA for the CDR3: TGTGCCACCCGGGACGGTGGGGATCAGCCCCAGCATTTT. This sequence encodes CATRDGGDQPQHF. The chain uses TRBV10-3 and TRBJ1-5, with D perhaps matching TRBD1 (5 bases). Germline CDR1 is ENHRY and CDR2 is SYGVKD. The CDR3 spans 13 residues. Trimming stripped 10 bases from V and 5 bases from J, with 15 bases between.